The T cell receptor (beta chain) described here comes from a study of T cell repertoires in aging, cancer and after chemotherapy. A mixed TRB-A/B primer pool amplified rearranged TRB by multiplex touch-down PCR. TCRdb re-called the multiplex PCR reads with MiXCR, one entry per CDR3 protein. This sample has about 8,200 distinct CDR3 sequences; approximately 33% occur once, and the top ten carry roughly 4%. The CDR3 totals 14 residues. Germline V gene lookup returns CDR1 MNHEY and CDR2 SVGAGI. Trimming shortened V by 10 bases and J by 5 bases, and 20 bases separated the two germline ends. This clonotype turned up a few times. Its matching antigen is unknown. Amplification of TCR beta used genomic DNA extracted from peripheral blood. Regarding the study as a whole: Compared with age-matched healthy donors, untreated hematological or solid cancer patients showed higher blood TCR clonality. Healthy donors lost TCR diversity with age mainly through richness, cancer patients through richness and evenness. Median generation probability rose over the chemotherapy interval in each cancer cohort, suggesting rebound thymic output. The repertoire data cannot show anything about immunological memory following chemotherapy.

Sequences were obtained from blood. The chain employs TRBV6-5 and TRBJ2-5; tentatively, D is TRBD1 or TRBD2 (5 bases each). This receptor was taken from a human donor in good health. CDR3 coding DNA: TGTGCCATCATAAAGGGGCGGGCCCCCGAGACCCAGTACTTC. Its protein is CAIIKGRAPETQYF.